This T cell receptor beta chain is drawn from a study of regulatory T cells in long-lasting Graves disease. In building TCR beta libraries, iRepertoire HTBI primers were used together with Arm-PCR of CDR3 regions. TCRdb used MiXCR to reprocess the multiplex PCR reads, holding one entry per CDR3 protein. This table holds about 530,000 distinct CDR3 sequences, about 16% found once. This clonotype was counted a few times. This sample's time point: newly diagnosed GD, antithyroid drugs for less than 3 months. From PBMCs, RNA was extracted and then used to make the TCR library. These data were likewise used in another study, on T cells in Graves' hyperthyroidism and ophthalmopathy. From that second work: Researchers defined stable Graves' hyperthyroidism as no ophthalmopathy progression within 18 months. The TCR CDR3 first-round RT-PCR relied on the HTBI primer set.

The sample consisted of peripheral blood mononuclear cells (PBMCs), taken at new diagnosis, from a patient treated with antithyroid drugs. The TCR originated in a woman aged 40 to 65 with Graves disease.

This CDR3 is CASSPTGDDSPLHF. For the CDR3, the DNA is TGTGCCAGCAGTCCGACAGGGGATGATTCACCCCTCCACTTT. The chain uses TRBV6-1 and TRBJ1-6; the match to TRBD1 covers 8 bases. V lost 5 bases to trimming and J lost 8 bases; unmatched junction nucleotides: 5. Germline CDR1 MNHNS, CDR2 SASEGT. This CDR3 comprises 14 residues.